This T cell receptor (beta chain) was profiled in a study of T cells in Graves' hyperthyroidism and ophthalmopathy. This clonotype was found many times. Its antigen is not identified. RNA transcripts gave rise to amplified TCR beta CDR3 regions. The HTBI set primed first-round TCR CDR3 RT-PCR. Each CDR3 protein is one row after TCRdb ran MiXCR on the multiplex PCR reads. The top ten clones hold 35% to 50% of a sample with about 510,000 distinct CDR3 sequences, 46% of them seen once. In germline, CDR1 is LNHDA, CDR2 SQIVND (reference sequence). Trimming stripped 7 bases from V and 0 bases from J, with 12 bases between. The length of the CDR3 is 15 residues. General observations from the study: In validation, the model predicted ophthalmopathy. These predictions came a median around 5.9 months before onset.

This receptor was taken from an adult woman with Graves' disease, either hyperthyroidism or ophthalmopathy (not recorded which). Sequencing input: peripheral blood or thyroid tissue (not recorded which). The V and J genes are TRBV19 and TRBJ2-2; TRBD1 might be the D (5 bases). In DNA, the CDR3 is TGTGCCAGTACCCTCAAGACAGCGAACACCGGGGAGCTGTTTTTT. This sequence encodes CASTLKTANTGELFF.